This TCR beta chain stems from a study of blood T cell repertoires in COVID-19. Study background: Acute and convalescent COVID-19 specimens originated in the United States, Italy and Spain.

The germline CDR1 and CDR2 sequences are WSHSY and SAAADI. The ends lost 3 bases at V and 5 bases at J; junction bases unmatched: 3. This CDR3 is built from 14 residues. Under the authors' procedure: Amplifying reference gene primers gave estimates of nucleated cell counts. Generated by immunoSEQ multiplex PCR, the TCRdb table keeps only in-frame clones and is missing some. V, J and clone size are those of that table, while D and trimming were read from the DNA. The sample yields about 350,000 clones, approximately 89% seen once. The sequenced material came from peripheral blood. This sequence joins TRBV10-2 and TRBJ1-5; TRBD1 aligns across 8 bases. This TCR was recovered from a young woman who had recovered from COVID-19. CDR3 loop: CASSDGQGYQPQHF. Here the CDR3 DNA reads TGCGCCAGCAGTGACGGACAGGGATATCAGCCCCAGCATTTT.